This is a list of T cell receptor beta chains from one sample in a study of blood T cell repertoires in COVID-19. Clones were read by immunoSEQ multiplex PCR, and TCRdb kept only the in-frame ones, dropping some. The table records tens of thousands of clones, around 83% of them present only once. Input material: peripheral blood. Every receptor here comes from a man between 65 and 79 years old with acute or convalescent COVID-19. CDR3s include the opening cysteine and the closing phenylalanine or tryptophan. A D gene is named only where the DNA matches it firmly. Expanded clones get a size class; other rows say once, few or many, or leave the size out.

TRBD1,-,TRBJ1-2,TRBV4-1,CASSQTWGQNYGYTF,TGCGCCAGCAGCCAAACCTGGGGACAGAACTATGGCTACACCTTC
TRBD1,-,TRBJ2-5,TRBV19,CASSTTGTETQYF,TGTGCCAGTAGTACGACAGGGACGGAGACCCAGTACTTC
-,-,TRBJ2-1,TRBV7-9,CASSPGYNEQFF,TGTGCCAGCAGCCCCGGGTACAATGAGCAGTTCTTC
-,few,TRBJ1-5,TRBV28,CASSLAGDQPQHF,TGTGCCAGCAGTTTAGCAGGGGATCAGCCCCAGCATTTT
TRBD1,few,TRBJ1-5,TRBV19,CASSGTGVTKGNQPQHF,TGTGCCAGTTCCGGGACAGGGGTGACTAAGGGCAATCAGCCCCAGCATTTT
-,-,TRBJ1-1,TRBV6-5,CASSTYNTEAFF,TGTGCCAGCAGTACATATAACACTGAAGCTTTCTTT
TRBD1,-,TRBJ2-3,TRBV11-2,CASSLAGGRTDTQYF,TGTGCCAGCAGCTTAGCAGGGGGCCGCACAGATACGCAGTATTTT
-,-,TRBJ1-5,TRBV2,CASTERGAESNQPQHF,TGTGCCAGCACCGAGCGGGGCGCCGAGAGCAATCAGCCCCAGCATTTT
-,few,TRBJ1-5,TRBV7-9,CASSVDTQPQHF,TGTGCCAGCAGCGTCGACACGCAGCCCCAGCATTTT
-,-,TRBJ2-4,TRBV6-1,CASSDRELAKNIQYF,TGTGCCAGCAGTGACAGGGAATTAGCCAAAAACATTCAGTACTTC
-,-,TRBJ1-5,TRBV7-2,CASSPFPRDNSNQPQHF,TGTGCCAGCAGCCCGTTCCCTCGTGACAATAGCAATCAGCCCCAGCATTTT
-,-,TRBJ2-7,TRBV30,CAWSVLVGEEQYF,TGTGCCTGGAGTGTACTAGTCGGGGAAGAGCAGTACTTC
TRBD1,-,TRBJ2-7,TRBV5-4,CASSVPSGQGPTSYEQYF,TGTGCCAGCAGCGTTCCCTCGGGACAGGGCCCTACTTCCTACGAGCAGTACTTC
-,few,TRBJ1-2,TRBV6-2/TRBV6-3,CASSYEWGRAYGYTF,TGTGCCAGCAGTTACGAATGGGGCAGGGCCTATGGCTACACCTTC
TRBD1,-,TRBJ2-5,TRBV12-3/TRBV12-4,CASRHDREETQYF,TGTGCCAGCAGGCACGACAGGGAAGAGACCCAGTACTTC
-,-,TRBJ1-6,TRBV7-9,CASSLLDLGQYNSPLHF,TGTGCCAGCAGTCTTCTCGACCTAGGACAGTATAATTCACCCCTCCACTTT
TRBD1,-,TRBJ1-4,TRBV28,CASSPEVGTGDEKLFF,TGTGCCAGCAGTCCCGAGGTGGGGACAGGGGATGAAAAACTGTTTTTT
TRBD2,-,TRBJ2-1,TRBV5-1,CASSPVSGRASGNEQFF,TGCGCCAGCAGCCCCGTTAGCGGGAGGGCCTCGGGCAATGAGCAGTTCTTC
TRBD1,-,TRBJ2-7,TRBV19,CASKPGQASYEQYF,TGTGCCAGCAAGCCGGGACAGGCTTCCTACGAGCAGTACTTC
-,-,TRBJ1-2,TRBV11-2,CASSLGSGLDGYTF,TGTGCCAGCAGCTTAGGATCAGGGCTCGACGGCTACACCTTC
TRBD1,once,TRBJ1-1,TRBV6-5,CASSRQGLGEAFF,TGTGCCAGCAGTCGACAGGGTTTAGGAGAAGCTTTCTTT
-,-,TRBJ1-5,TRBV5-6,CASSLAGDNQPQHF,TGTGCCAGCAGCTTGGCGGGGGACAATCAGCCCCAGCATTTT
-,-,TRBJ1-5,TRBV4-2,CASSQDQKQGGQPQHF,TGTGCCAGCAGCCAAGACCAAAAACAGGGCGGCCAGCCCCAGCATTTT
-,-,TRBJ1-1,TRBV10-2,CASSVDKLYTEAFF,TGCGCCAGCAGTGTTGACAAACTTTACACTGAAGCTTTCTTT
-,-,TRBJ1-3,TRBV6-5,CASSYGEAGNTIYF,TGTGCCAGCAGTTACGGGGAGGCCGGAAACACCATATATTTT
TRBD2,-,TRBJ2-1,TRBV7-2,CASSLGGTTYNEQFF,TGTGCCAGCAGCTTAGGAGGGACTACCTACAATGAGCAGTTCTTC
TRBD1,-,TRBJ1-4,TRBV7-9,CASSSRTGTATEKLFF,TGTGCCAGCAGCTCCCGTACCGGGACAGCGACAGAAAAACTGTTTTTT
-,once,TRBJ1-3,TRBV9,CASSVGQNAGNTIYF,TGTGCCAGCAGCGTGGGCCAGAATGCTGGAAACACCATATATTTT
-,-,TRBJ1-5,TRBV5-1,CASSLEGASNQPQHF,TGCGCCAGCAGCTTGGAAGGGGCTAGCAATCAGCCCCAGCATTTT
TRBD1,-,TRBJ1-2,TRBV28,CASSIQGGPLGSNYGYTF,TGTGCCAGCAGCATCCAAGGGGGCCCGCTAGGTTCTAACTATGGCTACACCTTC
-,-,TRBJ2-1,TRBV29-1,CSVERQHEQFF,TGCAGCGTTGAAAGACAGCATGAGCAGTTCTTC
-,-,TRBJ1-5,TRBV18,CASSPEWGGDQPQHF,TGTGCCAGCTCACCCGAGTGGGGAGGGGATCAGCCCCAGCATTTT
-,once,TRBJ1-6,TRBV28,CASTTGGGNSPLHF,TGTGCCAGCACTACCGGGGGGGGGAATTCACCCCTCCACTTT
-,-,TRBJ1-1,TRBV7-9,CASSGGMNTEAFF,TGTGCCAGCAGCGGAGGTATGAACACTGAAGCTTTCTTT
-,-,TRBJ1-1,TRBV27,CASSPLGRVGEAFF,TGTGCCAGCAGTCCCCTTGGCCGGGTAGGTGAAGCTTTCTTT
-,-,TRBJ2-7,TRBV27,CASSSLGGRSSYEQYF,TGTGCCAGCAGTTCCCTTGGAGGGAGGAGCTCCTACGAGCAGTACTTC
TRBD1,-,TRBJ2-5,TRBV28,CASSVGTAETQYF,TGTGCCAGCAGCGTTGGGACAGCAGAGACCCAGTACTTC
TRBD2,-,TRBJ2-7,TRBV30,CAWEKNPLTSGIIYEQYF,TGTGCCTGGGAAAAAAACCCATTGACTAGCGGGATAATCTACGAGCAGTACTTC
-,-,TRBJ1-5,TRBV6-5,CASSPRQDLRPQHF,TGTGCCAGCAGTCCTCGACAGGACCTGAGGCCCCAGCATTTT
-,-,TRBJ2-1,TRBV18,CASSPPSINEQFF,TGTGCCAGCTCCCCCCCGAGTATCAATGAGCAGTTCTTC
TRBD2,-,TRBJ2-7,TRBV7-3,CASSLGSGSSYEQYF,TGTGCCAGCAGCTTGGGTAGCGGGAGCTCCTACGAGCAGTACTTC
TRBD1,-,TRBJ2-7,TRBV29-1,CSVRTGGLYEQYF,TGCAGCGTTAGGACAGGGGGACTCTACGAGCAGTACTTC
-,-,TRBJ1-4,TRBV7-9,CASSLREAGNEKLFF,TGTGCCAGCAGCTTAAGGGAGGCAGGGAACGAAAAACTGTTTTTT